The present TCR beta chain was sequenced within a study of T cells in Graves' hyperthyroidism and ophthalmopathy. There were TCR beta CDR3 regions amplified from RNA transcripts. The HTBI set primed first-round TCR CDR3 RT-PCR. TCRdb passed the multiplex PCR reads through MiXCR, listing each CDR3 protein once. The table lists 300,000 to 400,000 distinct CDR3 sequences, about 15% of them singletons. Study observations and caveats: A 13 V-J signature model discriminated ophthalmopathy versus stable hyperthyroidism.

Trimming removed 0 bases at V and 4 bases at J, with 6 bases between. CDR3 length: 13 residues. Germline lookup yields CDR1 SGHAT and CDR2 FQNNGV. This clonotype appeared many times. What it binds is unknown. V is TRBV11-2 and J is TRBJ2-5; D remains unclear. The receptor was derived from a woman between 25 and 40 years old with Graves' hyperthyroidism. What was sequenced was blood. The CDR3 protein is CASSLDHLETQYF. The CDR3 nucleotides are TGTGCCAGCAGCTTAGATCATTTAGAGACCCAGTACTTC.